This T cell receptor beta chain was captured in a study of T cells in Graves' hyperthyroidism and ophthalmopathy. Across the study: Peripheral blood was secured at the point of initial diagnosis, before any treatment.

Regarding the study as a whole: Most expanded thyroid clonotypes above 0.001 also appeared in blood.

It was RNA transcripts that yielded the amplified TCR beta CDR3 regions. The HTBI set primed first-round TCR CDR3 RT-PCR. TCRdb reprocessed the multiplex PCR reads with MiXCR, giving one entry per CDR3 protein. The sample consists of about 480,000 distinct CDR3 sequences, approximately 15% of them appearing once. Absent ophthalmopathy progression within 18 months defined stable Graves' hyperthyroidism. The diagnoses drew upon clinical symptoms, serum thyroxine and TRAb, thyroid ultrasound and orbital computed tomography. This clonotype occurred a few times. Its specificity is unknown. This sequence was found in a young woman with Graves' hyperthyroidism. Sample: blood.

The CDR3 bases are TGCGCCAGCAGCTTGCGGGGTGACAGGGTCGGAAACACCATATATTTT. Protein product: CASSLRGDRVGNTIYF. The chain has TRBV5-1 and TRBJ1-3, with 7 bases matching TRBD1. V lost 1 base and J lost 4; bases outside the gene matches: 8. The CDR3 loop spans 16 amino acids. Germline V gene data show CDR1 as SGHRS and CDR2 as YFSETQ.